These 4 T cell receptor beta chains were all obtained from the same sample, sequenced in a study of T cell responses to AZD1222 COVID-19 vaccine (dated by TCRdb to the early 2020s). This specimen's time point label, interpreted: baseline before first vaccination. Library preparation employed the immunoSEQ multiplex PCR assay. Here the immuneACCESS table is served through TCRdb, limited to in-frame sequences with V and J called. Missing clones are a known gap in these copies; in checked studies unresolved V genes cover under half, and the rest lacks a known reason. The sample table lists 110,000 to 150,000 clones, 75% to 90% of them with a count of one. The ten biggest clones cover approximately 1.5% of the sample. This sample comprised peripheral blood, obtained on day 0 of AZD1222 vaccination. These receptors were taken from an adult in good health.

The rearrangement joins TRBV11-2 to TRBJ2-7; 10 bases align to TRBD2. Trimming took 3 bases from V and 2 from J; bases not matched to a gene: 4. This CDR3 comprises 15 residues. Germline loops: CDR1 SGHAT, CDR2 FQNNGV. CDR3 nucleotides: TGTGCCAGCAGCTTCGAACTAGCGGGGCCCTACGAGCAGTACTTC. This sequence encodes CASSFELAGPYEQYF.

The chain has TRBV27 and TRBJ2-5, with 8 bases fitting TRBD1. The CDR3 totals 15 residues. J lost 0 bases, V lost 5 bases, and 5 bases had no gene match. Germline CDR1 MNHEY, CDR2 SMNVEV (reference sequence). In nucleotides, the CDR3 is TGTGCCAGCAGTGCCCACAGGGGGTACCAAGAGACCCAGTACTTC. Its translation is CASSAHRGYQETQYF.

The chain links TRBV27 to TRBJ1-5, with TRBD1 matching 7 bases. Germline trimming cut 6 bases from V and 7 bases from J; bases unmatched to any gene: 6. This CDR3 spans 13 amino acids. CDR1 MNHEY and CDR2 SMNVEV come from the germline V gene (reference sequence). CDR3 sequence (DNA): TGTGCCAGCAGGACAGGGTCCAACCAGCCCCAGCATTTT. Translated, it gives CASRTGSNQPQHF.

This sequence joins TRBV5-5 and TRBJ1-2, with 8 bases that match TRBD1. V was clipped by 3 bases and J by 11 bases; unmatched bases: 9. This CDR3 has 13 residues. Germline assignment: CDR1 SGHKS and CDR2 YYEKEE (reference sequence). CDR3 bases: TGTGCCAGCAGCTGGACAGGGACGGGTGGATACACCTTC. Amino acids: CASSWTGTGGYTF.